These 4 T cell receptor beta chains originate from one sample sequenced in a study of T cell clonality in common variable immunodeficiency. Study outcomes and limitations: Reportedly, TCR beta sequences from common variable immunodeficiency showed fewer deletions and N-nucleotide insertions.

TCRdb keeps only in-frame clones here, not all; method: immunoSEQ multiplex PCR. Recorded here are around 21,000 clones, none singletons. Their antigen targets remain unknown. Material for sequencing was peripheral blood mononuclear cells. The receptor source for this set is a human donor with common variable immunodeficiency.

This clone appeared a few times. The CDR3 end is not reached by the read, which stops 3 residues before it; the germline J gene fills it in. This rearrangement joins TRBV7-2 to TRBJ2-5; 8 bases fit TRBD2. The V gene end was trimmed by 3 bases and the J gene end by 2 bases; junction bases not matched to a gene: 2. Germline V gene data show CDR1 as SGHTA and CDR2 as FQGNSA. There are 14 residues in the CDR3. This CDR3 reads CASSFTSGQETQYF. CDR3 bases read: TGTGCCAGCAGCTTTACTAGCGGACAAGAGACC.

The CDR3 region is CASSAGQNYEQYF. CDR3 DNA (partial): TGTGCCAGCAGCGCGGGACAGAACTACGAG. This rearrangement joins TRBV7-6 to TRBJ2-7; possibly TRBD1 for D (7 bases). The missing CDR3 end, 3 residues past where the read stops, is filled in from the germline J gene. The V end lost 5 bases, the J end lost 3 bases, and 11 bases lay between the germline ends. The CDR3 length is 13 residues. Per the germline V gene, CDR1 is SGHVS and CDR2 is FNYEAQ.

The sample holds a few counts of this clone. The observed sequence ends 3 residues before the CDR3 terminus, with the missing tail filled in from the germline J gene. The rearrangement uses TRBV7-9 and TRBJ2-1; 8 positions match TRBD1. Per germline, CDR1 SEHNR and CDR2 FQNEAQ (reference sequence). The ends lost 7 bases at V and 8 bases at J; junction bases unmatched: 10. The CDR3 totals 14 residues. The CDR3 sequence is CASNNQGAIDEQFF. The covered CDR3 bases are TGTGCCAGCAACAACCAGGGGGCAATAGATGAG.

This clone was seen only a few times. The observed sequence ends 3 residues before the CDR3 terminus, with the missing tail filled in from the germline J gene. The V gene is TRBV7-9, the J gene TRBJ2-1; TRBD2 matches 9 bases. Germline assignment: CDR1 SEHNR and CDR2 FQNEAQ (reference sequence). V dropped 3 bases and J dropped 4; count of bases not matched to a gene: 4. This CDR3 spans 15 amino acids. The covered CDR3 bases are TGTGCCAGCAGCTTGGCTAGCGGGACTTACAATGAG. It specifies CASSLASGTYNE. The whole CDR3 is CASSLASGTYNEQFF.